This T cell receptor beta chain comes out of a study of cytomegalovirus exposure and HLA in healthy donors. Whole-study context: Samples from HLA-typed donors yielded approximately 80 million unique TCRs in an early data release.

Study outcomes and limitations: In vitro assays verified that a few CMV-associated chains recognized CMV antigens specifically. The classifier was said to identify cytomegalovirus status with high specificity and sensitivity.

The PCR had 60 Vbeta and 13 Jbeta primers. TCRdb's table, derived via immunoSEQ multiplex PCR, lists solely in-frame clones and lacks some. This table has around 130,000 clones, 76% appearing once. A remark on this clone: Its antigen is still unknown.

This CDR3 spans 13 amino acids. Trimming left V 5 bases short and J 5 bases short, with 11 bases between. Germline lookup yields CDR1 MNHEY and CDR2 SVGAGI. The chain has TRBV6-5 and TRBJ2-3; a weak D match, TRBD2 (6 bases). The TCR comes from a man aged 40-55 years in good health and CMV-seronegative. The sequenced material came from PBMCs. The CDR3 loop is CASSRLGGDTQYF. As DNA, the CDR3 is TGTGCCAGCAGTCGCCTGGGGGGAGATACGCAGTATTTT.